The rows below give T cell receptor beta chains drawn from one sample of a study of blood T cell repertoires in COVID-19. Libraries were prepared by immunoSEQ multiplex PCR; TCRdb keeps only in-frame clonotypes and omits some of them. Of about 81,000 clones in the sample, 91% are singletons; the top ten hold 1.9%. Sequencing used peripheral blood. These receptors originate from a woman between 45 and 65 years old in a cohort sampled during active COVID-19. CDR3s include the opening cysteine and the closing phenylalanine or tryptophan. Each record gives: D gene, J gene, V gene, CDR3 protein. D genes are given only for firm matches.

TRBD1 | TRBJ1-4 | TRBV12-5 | CASGLGTGGLGKLFF
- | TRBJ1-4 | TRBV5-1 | CASSSRVVSTNEKLFF
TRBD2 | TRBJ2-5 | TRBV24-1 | CATSASGRGQETQYF
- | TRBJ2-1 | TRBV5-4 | CASSLDQGNYNEQFF
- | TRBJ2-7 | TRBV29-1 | CSVEGTGLYEQYF
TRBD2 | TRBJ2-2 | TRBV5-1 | CASSLLGLAGDGGELFF
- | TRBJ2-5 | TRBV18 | CASSPRGPGTNKETQYF
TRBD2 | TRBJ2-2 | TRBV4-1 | CASSQDPGLAGTGELFF
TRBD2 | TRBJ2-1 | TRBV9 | CASSAPSGTLGNEQFF
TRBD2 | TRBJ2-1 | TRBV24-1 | CATSESGRAGEQFF
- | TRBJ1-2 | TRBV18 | CASSPVSGASNYGYTF
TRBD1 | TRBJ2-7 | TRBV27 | CASSTQGAYEQYF
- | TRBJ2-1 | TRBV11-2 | CASSLDRVGEQFF
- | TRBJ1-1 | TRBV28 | CASSPRAGASGAFF
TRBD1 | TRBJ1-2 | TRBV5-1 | CASRGGQANYGYTF
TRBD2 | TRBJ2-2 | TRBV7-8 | CASSLASGNTGELFF
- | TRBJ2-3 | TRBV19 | CATSRTASTDTQYF
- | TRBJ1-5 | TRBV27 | CASRTYSNQPQHF
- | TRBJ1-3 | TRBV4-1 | CASSPSVGGYTIYF
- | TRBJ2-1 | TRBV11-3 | CASSLNGYNEQFF
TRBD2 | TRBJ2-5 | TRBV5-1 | CASSFGRGQTQYF
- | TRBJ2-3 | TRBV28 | CASSLSSGNADTQYF
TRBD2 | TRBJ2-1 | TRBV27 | CASRGEGLAARGEQFF
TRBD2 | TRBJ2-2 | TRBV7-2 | CASSLTLTSDLNTGELFF
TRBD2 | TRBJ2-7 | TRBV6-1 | CASSEALAGGGEQYF
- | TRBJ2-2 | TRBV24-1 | CATSDGADNTGELFF
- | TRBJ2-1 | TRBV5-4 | CASSSYNEQFF
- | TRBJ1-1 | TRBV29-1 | CSVESPPGTEAFF
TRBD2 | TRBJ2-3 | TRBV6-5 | CASNRLAGSTDTQYF
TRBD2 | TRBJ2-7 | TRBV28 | CASTKRDSNGQYF
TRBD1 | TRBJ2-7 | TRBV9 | CASSFQDRSHEQYF
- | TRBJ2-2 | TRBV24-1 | CATSDRSRSGLFF
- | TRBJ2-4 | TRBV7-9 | CASRPAGFENIQYF
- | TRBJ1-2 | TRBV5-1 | CASSFQQGYGYTF
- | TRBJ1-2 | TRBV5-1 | CASSSSAGPNYGYTF
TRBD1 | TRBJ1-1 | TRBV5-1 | CASSLDTGGAAEAFF
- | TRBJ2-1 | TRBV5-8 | CASSPVGLGRGEQFF
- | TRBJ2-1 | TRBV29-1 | CSVYRQAGEQFF
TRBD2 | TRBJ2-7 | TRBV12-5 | CASGYRGRPGEQYF
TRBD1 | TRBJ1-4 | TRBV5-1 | CASTGTGVAREKLFF
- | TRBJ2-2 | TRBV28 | CASSFARGGGTGELFF
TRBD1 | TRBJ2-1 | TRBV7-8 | CASSLSSGLIGQGYNEQFF
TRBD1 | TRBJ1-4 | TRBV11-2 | CASSFWTGGEKLFF
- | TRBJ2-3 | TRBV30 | CAWNGGTDTQYF
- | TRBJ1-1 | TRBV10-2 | CASSGLEQGNTEAFF
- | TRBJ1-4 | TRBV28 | CASRAGGINEKLFF
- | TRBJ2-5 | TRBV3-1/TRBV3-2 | CASSQGGQQETQYF
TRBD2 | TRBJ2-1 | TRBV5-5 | CASSRALAGVRVTYNEQFF
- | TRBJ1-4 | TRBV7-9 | CASSLVAGLGGEKLFF
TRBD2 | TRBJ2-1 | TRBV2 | CASSEAGTSGPSSYNEQFF
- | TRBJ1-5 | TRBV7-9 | CASSPGTTANQPQHF
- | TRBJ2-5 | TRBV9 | CASSELGGETQYF
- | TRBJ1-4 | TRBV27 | CASKPFGGLGEKLFF
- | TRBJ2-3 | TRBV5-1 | CASSLVPGNTDTQYF
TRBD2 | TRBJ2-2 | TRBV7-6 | CASSLATSGGATGELFF
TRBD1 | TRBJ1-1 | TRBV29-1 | CSVGQGASEAFF
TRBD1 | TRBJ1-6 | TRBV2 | CASSRDRGAAGNSPLHF